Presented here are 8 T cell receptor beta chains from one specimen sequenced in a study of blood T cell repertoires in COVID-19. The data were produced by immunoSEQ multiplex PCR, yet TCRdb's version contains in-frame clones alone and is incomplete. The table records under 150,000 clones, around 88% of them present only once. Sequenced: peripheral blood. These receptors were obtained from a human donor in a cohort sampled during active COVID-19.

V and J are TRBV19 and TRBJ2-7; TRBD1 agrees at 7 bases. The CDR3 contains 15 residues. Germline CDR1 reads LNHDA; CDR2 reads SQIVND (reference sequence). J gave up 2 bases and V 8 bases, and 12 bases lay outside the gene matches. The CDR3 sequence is CASADRQGKPYEQYF. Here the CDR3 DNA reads TGTGCCAGTGCTGATAGACAGGGCAAGCCCTACGAGCAGTACTTC.

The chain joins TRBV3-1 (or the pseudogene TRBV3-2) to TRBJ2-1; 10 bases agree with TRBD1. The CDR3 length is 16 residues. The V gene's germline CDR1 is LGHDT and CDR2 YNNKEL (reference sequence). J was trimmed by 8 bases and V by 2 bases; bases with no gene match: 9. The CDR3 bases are TGTGCCAGCAGCCAACTCGGACAGGGGGGTTCAGATGAGCAGTTCTTC. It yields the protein CASSQLGQGGSDEQFF.

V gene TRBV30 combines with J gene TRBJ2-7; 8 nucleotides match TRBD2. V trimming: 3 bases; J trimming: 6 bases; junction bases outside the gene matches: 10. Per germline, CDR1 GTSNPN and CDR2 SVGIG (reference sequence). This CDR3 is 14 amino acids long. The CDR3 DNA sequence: TGTGCCTGGAGCGACACGGGGGGGCCATCCGAGCAGTACTTC. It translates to CAWSDTGGPSEQYF.

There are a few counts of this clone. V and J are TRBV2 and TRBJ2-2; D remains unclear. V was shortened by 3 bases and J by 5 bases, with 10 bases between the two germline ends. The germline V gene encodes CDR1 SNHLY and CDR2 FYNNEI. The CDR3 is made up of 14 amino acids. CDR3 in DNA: TGTGCCAGCAGTGAGAGGCCCCCGACCGGGGAGCTGTTTTTT. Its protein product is CASSERPPTGELFF.

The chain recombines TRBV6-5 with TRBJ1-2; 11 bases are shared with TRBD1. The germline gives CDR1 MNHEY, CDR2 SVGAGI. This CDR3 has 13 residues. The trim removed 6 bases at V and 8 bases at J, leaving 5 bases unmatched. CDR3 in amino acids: CASRRGQGDGYTF. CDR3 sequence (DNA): TGTGCCAGCAGAAGGGGACAGGGGGACGGCTACACCTTC.

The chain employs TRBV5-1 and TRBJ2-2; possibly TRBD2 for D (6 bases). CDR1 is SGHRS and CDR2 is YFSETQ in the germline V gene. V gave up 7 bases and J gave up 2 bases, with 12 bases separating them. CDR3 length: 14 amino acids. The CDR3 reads CASGPGENTGELFF. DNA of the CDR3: TGCGCCAGCGGTCCGGGGGAAAACACCGGGGAGCTGTTTTTT.

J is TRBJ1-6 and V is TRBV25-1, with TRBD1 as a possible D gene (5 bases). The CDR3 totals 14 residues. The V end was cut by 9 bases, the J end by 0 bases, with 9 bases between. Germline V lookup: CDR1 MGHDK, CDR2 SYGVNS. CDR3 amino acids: CARIGDSYNSPLHF. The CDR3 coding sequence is TGTGCCAGAATAGGGGACTCCTATAATTCACCCCTCCACTTT.

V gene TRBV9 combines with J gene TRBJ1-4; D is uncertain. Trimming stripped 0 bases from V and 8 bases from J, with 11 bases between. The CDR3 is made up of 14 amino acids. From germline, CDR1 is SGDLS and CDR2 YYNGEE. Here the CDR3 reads CASSVGEGVEKLFF. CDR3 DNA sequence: TGTGCCAGCAGCGTAGGAGAGGGTGTCGAAAAACTGTTTTTT.